This record looks at one TCR beta chain sequence and its context. This record comes from a study of technical replicates of blood from several donors. This table comes from immunoSEQ multiplex PCR, and its TCRdb copy is limited to in-frame clones, with some not included. The sample has just over 80,000 clones, roughly 96% seen once. This CDR3 spans 12 amino acids. V was clipped by 4 bases and J by 9 bases, with 10 bases between them. Germline V lookup: CDR1 SGHAT, CDR2 FQNNGV. Sequences were obtained from T cells isolated from PBMCs. The receptor comes from a human donor in good health. The J gene is TRBJ2-1, the V gene TRBV11-2; D is ambiguous. In DNA, the CDR3 is TGTGCCAGCAGCTCAAGCGTCACTGAGCAGTTCTTC. Amino acids: CASSSSVTEQFF.